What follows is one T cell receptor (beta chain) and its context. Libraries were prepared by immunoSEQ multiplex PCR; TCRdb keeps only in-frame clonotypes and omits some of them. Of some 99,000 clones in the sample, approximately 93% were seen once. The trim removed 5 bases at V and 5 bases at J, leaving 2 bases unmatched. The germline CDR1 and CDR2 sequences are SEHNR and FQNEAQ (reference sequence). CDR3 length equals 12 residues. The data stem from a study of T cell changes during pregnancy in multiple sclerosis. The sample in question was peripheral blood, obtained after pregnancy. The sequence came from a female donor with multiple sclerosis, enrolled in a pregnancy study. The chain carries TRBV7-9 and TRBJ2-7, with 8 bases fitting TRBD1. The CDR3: CASSKTGDEQYF. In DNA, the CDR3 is TGTGCCAGCAGCAAGACAGGGGACGAGCAGTACTTC.